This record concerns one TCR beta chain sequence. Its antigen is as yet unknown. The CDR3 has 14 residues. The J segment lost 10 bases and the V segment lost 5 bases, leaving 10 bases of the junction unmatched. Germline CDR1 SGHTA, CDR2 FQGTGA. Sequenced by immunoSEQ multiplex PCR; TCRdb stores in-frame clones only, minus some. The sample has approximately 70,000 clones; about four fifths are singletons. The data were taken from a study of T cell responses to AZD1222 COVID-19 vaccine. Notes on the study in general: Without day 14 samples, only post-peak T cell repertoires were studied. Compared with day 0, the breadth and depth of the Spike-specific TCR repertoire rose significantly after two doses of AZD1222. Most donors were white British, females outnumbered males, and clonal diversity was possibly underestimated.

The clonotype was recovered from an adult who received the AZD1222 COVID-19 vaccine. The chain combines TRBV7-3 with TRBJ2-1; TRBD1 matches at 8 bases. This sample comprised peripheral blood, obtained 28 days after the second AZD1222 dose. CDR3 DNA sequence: TGTGCCAGCAGCCGGACAGGGAGGTTTACGGAGCAGTTCTTC. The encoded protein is CASSRTGRFTEQFF.